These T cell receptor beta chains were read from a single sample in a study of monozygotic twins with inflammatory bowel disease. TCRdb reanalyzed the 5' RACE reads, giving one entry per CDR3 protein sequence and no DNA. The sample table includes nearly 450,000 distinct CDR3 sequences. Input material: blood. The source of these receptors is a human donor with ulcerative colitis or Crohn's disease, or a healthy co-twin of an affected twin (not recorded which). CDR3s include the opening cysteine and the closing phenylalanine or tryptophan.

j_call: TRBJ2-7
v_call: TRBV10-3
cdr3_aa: CAIGAGTSVDGQYF

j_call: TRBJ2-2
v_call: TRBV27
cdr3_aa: CASSLFGTGVFSGELFF

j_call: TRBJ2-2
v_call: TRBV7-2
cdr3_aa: CASSPNGWGKNTGELFF

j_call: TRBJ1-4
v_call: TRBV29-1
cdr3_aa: CSVRRTGATNEKLFF

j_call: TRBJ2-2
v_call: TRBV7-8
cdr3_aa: CASSTGLVHTGELFF

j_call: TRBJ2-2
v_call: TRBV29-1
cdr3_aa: CSVVIPNNTGELFF

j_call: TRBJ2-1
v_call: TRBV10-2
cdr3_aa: CASNENGNEQFF

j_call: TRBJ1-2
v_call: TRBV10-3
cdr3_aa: CAISEWTGQGWDYGYTF

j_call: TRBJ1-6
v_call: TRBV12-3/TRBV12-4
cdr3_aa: CASSLRGDRSPLHF

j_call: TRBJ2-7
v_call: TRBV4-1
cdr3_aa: CASRPIGQAFYEQYF

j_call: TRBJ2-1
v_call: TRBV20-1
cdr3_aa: CSASVGERQFF

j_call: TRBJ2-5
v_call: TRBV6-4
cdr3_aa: CASSEPGPTSEQTQYF

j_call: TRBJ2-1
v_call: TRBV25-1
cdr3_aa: CASRPGLAYNEQFF

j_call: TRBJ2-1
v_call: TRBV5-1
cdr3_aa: CASSLTQNEQFF

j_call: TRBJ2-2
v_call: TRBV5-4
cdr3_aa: CASSLSLAGGTGELFF

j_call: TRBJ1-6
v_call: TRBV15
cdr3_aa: CATSESRNSPLHF

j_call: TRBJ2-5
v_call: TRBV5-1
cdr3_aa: CASSLAGQTQETQYF

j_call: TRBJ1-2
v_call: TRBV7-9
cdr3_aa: CASSLGAGAVGYTF

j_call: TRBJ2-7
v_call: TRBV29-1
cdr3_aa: CSVASVAGEQYEQYF

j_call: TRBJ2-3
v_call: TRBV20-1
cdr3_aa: CSARAKGDTQYF

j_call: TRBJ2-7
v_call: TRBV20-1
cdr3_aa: CSADVASGAHEQYF

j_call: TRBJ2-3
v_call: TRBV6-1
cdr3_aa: CASSQTSGVLNTQYF

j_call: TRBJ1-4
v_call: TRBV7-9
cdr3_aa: CASSAQGAPNEKLFF

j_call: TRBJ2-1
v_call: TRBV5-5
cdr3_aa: CASSWEGRVTDEQFF

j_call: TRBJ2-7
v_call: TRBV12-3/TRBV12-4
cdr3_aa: CASRALQGAHEQYF

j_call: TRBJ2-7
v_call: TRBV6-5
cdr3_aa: CASTSSYEQYF

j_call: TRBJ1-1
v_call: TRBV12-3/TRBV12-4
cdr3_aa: CASSRTPEAFF

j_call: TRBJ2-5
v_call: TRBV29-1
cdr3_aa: CSVEDLGPGGETQYF

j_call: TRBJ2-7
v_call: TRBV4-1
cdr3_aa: CASSQEGGRGFFEQYF

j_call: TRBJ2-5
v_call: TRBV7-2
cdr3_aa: CASSSVGRETQYF

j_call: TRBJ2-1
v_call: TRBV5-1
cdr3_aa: CASSLVGGESYNEQFF

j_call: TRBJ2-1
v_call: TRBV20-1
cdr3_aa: CSAPGAADDEQFF

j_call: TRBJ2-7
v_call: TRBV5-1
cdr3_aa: CASSPPARAYEQYF

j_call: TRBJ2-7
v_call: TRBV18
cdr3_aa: CASSPARGGYEQYF

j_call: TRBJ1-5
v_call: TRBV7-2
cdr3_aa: CASSFTRDQPQHF

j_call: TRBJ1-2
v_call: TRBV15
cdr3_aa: CATSRDRDRALYGYTF

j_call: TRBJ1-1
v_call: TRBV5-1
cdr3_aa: CASQGQSNTEAFF

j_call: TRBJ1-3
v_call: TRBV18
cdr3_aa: CASSMDRLSGNTIYF